These 8 T cell receptor beta chains came from one sample sequenced in a study of T cell responses to AZD1222 COVID-19 vaccine. TCRdb keeps only in-frame clones here, not all; method: immunoSEQ multiplex PCR. The repertoire consists of 180,000 or so clones, with around nine tenths occurring once and the leading ten covering 1.9%. The sample was peripheral blood, taken 28 days after the second AZD1222 dose. The receptors stem from an adult who received the AZD1222 COVID-19 vaccine.

The chain has TRBV2 and TRBJ2-1; D ambiguous. CDR3 length: 12 amino acids. The V gene's germline CDR1 is SNHLY and CDR2 FYNNEI. Trimming took 5 bases from V and 8 from J, leaving 10 bases between them. Written as DNA, the CDR3 is TGTGCCAGCAGTCGGCTCAGGCATGAGCAGTTCTTC. Its translation: CASSRLRHEQFF.

The J gene is TRBJ2-3, the V gene TRBV5-4; no reliable D call. The CDR3 is 15 amino acids. V was clipped by 7 bases and J by 0 bases, with 15 bases between them. Germline loops: CDR1 SGHNT, CDR2 YYREEE (reference sequence). Written as DNA, the CDR3 is TGTGCCAGCGGCCGAGGCCAGGCTAGCACAGATACGCAGTATTTT. Amino acids: CASGRGQASTDTQYF.

The rearrangement uses TRBV10-3 and TRBJ2-2; 10 bases match TRBD2. Germline assignment: CDR1 ENHRY and CDR2 SYGVKD. The junction had 9 bases not matched to a gene; V was cut back by 11 bases and J by 6 bases. The CDR3 has 14 residues. The CDR3 DNA sequence: TGTGCCGCTGGGGCTAGCGGGGGTCCCGGGGAGCTGTTTTTT. Residues: CAAGASGGPGELFF.

V gene TRBV29-1 combines with J gene TRBJ1-1; D may be TRBD1 (6 bases). The CDR3 has 13 amino acids. Trimming removed 7 bases from V and 1 base from J, with 13 bases in between. Per the germline V gene, CDR1 is SQVTM and CDR2 is ANQGSEA. The DNA for the CDR3 is TGCAGCGCTCCGGGACATTGGAACACTGAAGCTTTCTTT. Protein product: CSAPGHWNTEAFF.

The chain joins TRBV3-1 (or the pseudogene TRBV3-2) to TRBJ2-7, with D perhaps matching TRBD1 (6 bases). This CDR3 has 17 amino acids. Trimming removed 0 bases from V and 0 bases from J, with 15 bases in between. CDR1 LGHDT and CDR2 YNNKEL come from the germline V gene (reference sequence). The DNA of the CDR3 is TGTGCCAGCAGCCAAGAGGGGGCCGCCCACGCCTCCTACGAGCAGTACTTC. This sequence encodes CASSQEGAAHASYEQYF.

The J gene is TRBJ1-2, the V gene TRBV3-1 (or the pseudogene TRBV3-2); D gene ambiguous. Looked up from germline, CDR1 is LGHDT and CDR2 is YNNKEL (reference sequence). There are 12 residues in the CDR3. V lost 0 bases, J lost 7 bases, and 6 bases lay in between. In DNA form, the CDR3 reads TGTGCCAGCAGCCAAGAATTCAGTGGCTACACCTTC. This gives the protein CASSQEFSGYTF.

J is TRBJ1-4 and V is TRBV7-9; possibly TRBD1 for D (5 bases). Germline loops: CDR1 SEHNR, CDR2 FQNEAQ (reference sequence). With 5 bases removed from V and 3 bases from J, the gap between germline ends came to 13 bases. The CDR3 covers 15 residues. As DNA, the CDR3 is TGTGCCAGCAGCCCGACTGGGGGTGCTAATGAAAAACTGTTTTTT. Residues: CASSPTGGANEKLFF.

The rearrangement uses TRBV7-2 and TRBJ2-2; possibly TRBD1 for D (6 bases). Trimming shortened V by 3 bases and J by 0 bases, and 17 bases separated the two germline ends. The CDR3 covers 18 residues. CDR1 is SGHTA, CDR2 FQGNSA, per germline. The CDR3 coding sequence is TGTGCCAGCAGCTTCTTGGGGGCTCTGGGCTCGAACACCGGGGAGCTGTTTTTT. Residues: CASSFLGALGSNTGELFF.